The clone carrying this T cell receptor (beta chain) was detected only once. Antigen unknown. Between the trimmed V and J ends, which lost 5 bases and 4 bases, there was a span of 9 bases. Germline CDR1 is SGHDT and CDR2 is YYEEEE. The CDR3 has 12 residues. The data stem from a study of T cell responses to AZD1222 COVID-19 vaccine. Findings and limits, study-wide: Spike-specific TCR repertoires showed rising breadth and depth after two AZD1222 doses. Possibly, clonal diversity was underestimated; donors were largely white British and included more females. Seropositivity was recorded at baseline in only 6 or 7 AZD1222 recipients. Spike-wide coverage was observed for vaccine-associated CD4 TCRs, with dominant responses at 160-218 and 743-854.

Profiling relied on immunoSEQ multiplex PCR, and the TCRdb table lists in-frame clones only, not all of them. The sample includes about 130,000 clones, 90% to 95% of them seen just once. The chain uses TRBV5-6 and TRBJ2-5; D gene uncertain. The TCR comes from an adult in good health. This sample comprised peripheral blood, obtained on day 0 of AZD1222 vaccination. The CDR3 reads CASRDDGETQYF. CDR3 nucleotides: TGTGCCAGCAGGGACGACGGAGAGACCCAGTACTTC.